This T cell receptor (beta chain) was captured by sequencing in a study of sequential checkpoint blockade in melanoma. Across the study: First-line arms were nivolumab then ipilimumab, or the reverse, randomized 1:1.

The method was immunoSEQ multiplex PCR; TCRdb's version includes in-frame clones alone and lacks a portion of them. The repertoire holds about 20,000 clones, with around 75% as singletons. Described treatment: randomized to nivolumab then ipilimumab (arm A) or the reverse (arm B). The CDR3 length is 16 residues. The V gene lost 6 bases and the J gene lost 0 bases, with 19 bases spanning the gap. Germline values: CDR1 SGHRS, CDR2 YFSETQ. The chain couples TRBV5-1 to TRBJ2-7, with D uncertain. This TCR came from a human donor with melanoma. Here the sequenced sample was CD8+ T cells sorted from blood (inferred from file names), taken from a patient given nivolumab and ipilimumab in sequence. This chain's CDR3 is CASNPLSWPSSYEQYF. DNA of the CDR3: TGCGCCAGCAACCCGTTGTCCTGGCCAAGCTCCTACGAGCAGTACTTC.